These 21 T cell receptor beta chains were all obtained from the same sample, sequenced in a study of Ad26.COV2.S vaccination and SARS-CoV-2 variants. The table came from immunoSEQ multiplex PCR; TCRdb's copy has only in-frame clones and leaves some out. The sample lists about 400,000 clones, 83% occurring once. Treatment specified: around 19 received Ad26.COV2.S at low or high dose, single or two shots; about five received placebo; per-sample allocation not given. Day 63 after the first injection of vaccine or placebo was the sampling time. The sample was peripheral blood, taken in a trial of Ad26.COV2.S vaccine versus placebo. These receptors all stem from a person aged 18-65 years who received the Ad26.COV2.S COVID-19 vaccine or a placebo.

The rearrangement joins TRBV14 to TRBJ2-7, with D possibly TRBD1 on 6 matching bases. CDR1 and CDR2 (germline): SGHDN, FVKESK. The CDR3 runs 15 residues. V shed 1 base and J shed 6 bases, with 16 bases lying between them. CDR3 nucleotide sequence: TGTGCCAGCAGCCAAGTCGTACAGGGTGAGGTCGAGCAGTACTTC. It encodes CASSQVVQGEVEQYF.

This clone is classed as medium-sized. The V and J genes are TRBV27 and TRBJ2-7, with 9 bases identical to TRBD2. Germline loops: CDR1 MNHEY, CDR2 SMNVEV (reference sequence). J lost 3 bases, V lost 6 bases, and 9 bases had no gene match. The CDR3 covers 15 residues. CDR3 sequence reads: CASRGTSGSIYEQYF. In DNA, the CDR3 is TGTGCCAGCAGGGGTACTAGCGGGTCAATCTACGAGCAGTACTTC.

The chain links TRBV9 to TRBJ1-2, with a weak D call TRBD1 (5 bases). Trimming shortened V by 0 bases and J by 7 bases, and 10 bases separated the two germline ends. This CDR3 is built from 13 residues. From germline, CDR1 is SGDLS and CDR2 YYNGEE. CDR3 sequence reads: CASSVEGWSGYTF. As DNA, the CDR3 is TGTGCCAGCAGCGTAGAGGGGTGGAGTGGCTACACCTTC. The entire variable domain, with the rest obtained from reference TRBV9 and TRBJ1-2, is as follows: DSGVTQTPKHLITATGQRVTLRCSPRSGDLSVYWYQQSLDQGLQFLIQYYNGEERAKGNILERFSAQQFPDLHSELNLSSLELGDSALYFCASSVEGWSGYTFGSGTRLTVV.

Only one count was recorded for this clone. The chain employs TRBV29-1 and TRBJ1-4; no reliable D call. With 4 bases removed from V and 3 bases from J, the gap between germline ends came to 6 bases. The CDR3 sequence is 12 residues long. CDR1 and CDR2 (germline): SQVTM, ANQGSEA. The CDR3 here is CSVGRSNEKLFF. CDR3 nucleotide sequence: TGCAGCGTTGGTAGGTCTAATGAAAAACTGTTTTTT.

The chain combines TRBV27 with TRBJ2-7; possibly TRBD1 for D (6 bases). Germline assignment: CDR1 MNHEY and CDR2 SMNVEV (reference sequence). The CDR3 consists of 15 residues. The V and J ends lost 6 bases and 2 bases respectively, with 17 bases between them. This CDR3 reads CASRSPGTPTYEQYF. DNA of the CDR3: TGTGCCAGCAGGTCGCCTGGGACACCCACCTACGAGCAGTACTTC.

This chain's CDR3 is CASSQLLRDTRDEQFF. The CDR3 nucleotides are TGTGCCAGCAGCCAACTACTCCGGGACACCAGGGATGAGCAGTTCTTC. The rearrangement joins TRBV4-2 to TRBJ2-1; TRBD1 might be the D (6 bases). The V end lost 2 bases, the J end lost 8 bases, and 19 bases lay between the germline ends. CDR3 length equals 16 residues. Germline lookup yields CDR1 LGHNA and CDR2 YNFKEQ.

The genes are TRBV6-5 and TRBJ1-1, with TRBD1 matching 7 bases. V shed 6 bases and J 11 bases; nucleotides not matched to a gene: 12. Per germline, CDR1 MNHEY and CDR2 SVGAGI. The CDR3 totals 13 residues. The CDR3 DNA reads TGTGCCAGCAGCTTCGACAGGGTAGCCTCGGCTTTCTTT. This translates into CASSFDRVASAFF.

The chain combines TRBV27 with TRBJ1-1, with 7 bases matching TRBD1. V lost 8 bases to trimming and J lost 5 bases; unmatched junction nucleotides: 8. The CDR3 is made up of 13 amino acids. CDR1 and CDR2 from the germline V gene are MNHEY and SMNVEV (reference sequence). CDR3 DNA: TGTGCCAGCCGGAGACAGGGAAGGACTGAAGCTTTCTTT. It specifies CASRRQGRTEAFF.

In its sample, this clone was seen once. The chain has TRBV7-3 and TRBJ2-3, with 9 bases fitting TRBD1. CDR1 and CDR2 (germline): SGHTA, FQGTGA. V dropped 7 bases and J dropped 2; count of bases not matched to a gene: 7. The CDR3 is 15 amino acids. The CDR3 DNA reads TGTGCCAGCACCCGCGGGACAGGGCACACAGATACGCAGTATTTT. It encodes CASTRGTGHTDTQYF.

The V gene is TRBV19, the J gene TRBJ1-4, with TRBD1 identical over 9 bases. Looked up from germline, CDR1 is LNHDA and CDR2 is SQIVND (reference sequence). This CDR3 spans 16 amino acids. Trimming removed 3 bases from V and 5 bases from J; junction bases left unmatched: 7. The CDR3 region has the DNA TGTGCCAGTAGTATCGGGGACAGGGCGCGCAATGAAAAACTGTTTTTT. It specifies CASSIGDRARNEKLFF.

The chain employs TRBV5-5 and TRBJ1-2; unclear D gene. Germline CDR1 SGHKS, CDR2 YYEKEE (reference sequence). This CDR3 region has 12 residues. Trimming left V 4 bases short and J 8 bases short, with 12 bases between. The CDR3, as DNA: TGTGCCAGCAGCCAAACAATCGGGGGCTACACCTTC. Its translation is CASSQTIGGYTF. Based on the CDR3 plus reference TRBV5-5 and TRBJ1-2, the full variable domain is DAGVTQSPTHLIKTRGQQVTLRCSPISGHKSVSWYQQVLGQGPQFIFQYYEKEERGRGNFPDRFSARQFPNYSSELNVNALLLGDSALYLCASSQTIGGYTFGSGTRLTVV.

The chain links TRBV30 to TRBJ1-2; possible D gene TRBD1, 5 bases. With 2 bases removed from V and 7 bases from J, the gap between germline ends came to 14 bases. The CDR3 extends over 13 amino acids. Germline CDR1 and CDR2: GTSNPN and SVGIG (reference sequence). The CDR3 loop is CAWSPGAQGGYTF. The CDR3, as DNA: TGTGCCTGGAGTCCGGGCGCCCAGGGTGGCTACACCTTC.

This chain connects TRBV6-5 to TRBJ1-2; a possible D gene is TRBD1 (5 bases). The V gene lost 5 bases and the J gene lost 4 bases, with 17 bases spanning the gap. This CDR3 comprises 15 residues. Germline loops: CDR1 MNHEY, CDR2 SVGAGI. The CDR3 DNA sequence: TGTGCCAGCAGTCCGTACCGGGACCATGGCTATGGCTACACCTTC. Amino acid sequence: CASSPYRDHGYGYTF.

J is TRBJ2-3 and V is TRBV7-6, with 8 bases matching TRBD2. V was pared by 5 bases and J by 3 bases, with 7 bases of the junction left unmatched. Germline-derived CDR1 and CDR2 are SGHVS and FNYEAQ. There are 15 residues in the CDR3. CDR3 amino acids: CASSTGLARTDTQYF. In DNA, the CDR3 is TGTGCCAGCAGCACAGGACTAGCCAGGACAGATACGCAGTATTTT. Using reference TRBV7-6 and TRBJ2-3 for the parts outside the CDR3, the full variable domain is GAGVSQSPRYKVTKRGQDVALRCDPISGHVSLYWYRQALGQGPEFLTYFNYEAQQDKSGLPNDRFSAERPEGSISTLTIQRTEQRDSAMYRCASSTGLARTDTQYFGPGTRLTVL.

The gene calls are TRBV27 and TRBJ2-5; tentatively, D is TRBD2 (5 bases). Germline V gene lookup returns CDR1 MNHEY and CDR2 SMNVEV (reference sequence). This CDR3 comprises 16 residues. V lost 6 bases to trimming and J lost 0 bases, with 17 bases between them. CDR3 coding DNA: TGTGCCAGCAGCCCCCGCGGACTTACAGACCAAGAGACCCAGTACTTC. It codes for CASSPRGLTDQETQYF.

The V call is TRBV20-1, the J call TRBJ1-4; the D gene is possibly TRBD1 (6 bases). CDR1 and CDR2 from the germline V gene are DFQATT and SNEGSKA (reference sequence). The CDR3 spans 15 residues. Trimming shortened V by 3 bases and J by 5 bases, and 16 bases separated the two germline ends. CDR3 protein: CSASPQGLGNEKLFF. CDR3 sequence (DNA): TGCAGTGCTAGTCCACAGGGCCTGGGCAATGAAAAACTGTTTTTT.

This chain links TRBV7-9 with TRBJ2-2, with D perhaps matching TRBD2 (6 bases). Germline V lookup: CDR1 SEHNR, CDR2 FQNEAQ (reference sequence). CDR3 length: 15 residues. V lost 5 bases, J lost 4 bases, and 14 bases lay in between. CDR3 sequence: CASSPRDFITGELFF. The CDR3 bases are TGTGCCAGCAGCCCCCGGGACTTTATCACCGGGGAGCTGTTTTTT.

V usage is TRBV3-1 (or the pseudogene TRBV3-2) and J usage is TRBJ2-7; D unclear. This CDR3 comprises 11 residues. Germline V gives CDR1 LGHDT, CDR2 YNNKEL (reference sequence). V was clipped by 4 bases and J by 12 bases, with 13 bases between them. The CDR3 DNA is TGTGCCAGCAGCCGAGCCGACGCGATGTACTTC. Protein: CASSRADAMYF.

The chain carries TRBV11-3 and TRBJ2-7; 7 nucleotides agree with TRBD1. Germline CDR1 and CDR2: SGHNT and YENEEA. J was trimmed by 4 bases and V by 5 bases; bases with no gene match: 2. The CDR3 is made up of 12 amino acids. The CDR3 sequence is CASSQGVYEQYF. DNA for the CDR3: TGTGCCAGCAGCCAGGGGGTTTACGAGCAGTACTTC.

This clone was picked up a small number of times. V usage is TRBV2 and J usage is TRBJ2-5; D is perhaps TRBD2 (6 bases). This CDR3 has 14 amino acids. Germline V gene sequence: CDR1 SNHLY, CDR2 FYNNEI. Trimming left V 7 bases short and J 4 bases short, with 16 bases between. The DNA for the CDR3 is TGTGCCAGCAACCCCGGGACTGGCCTAGAGACCCAGTACTTC. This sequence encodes CASNPGTGLETQYF.

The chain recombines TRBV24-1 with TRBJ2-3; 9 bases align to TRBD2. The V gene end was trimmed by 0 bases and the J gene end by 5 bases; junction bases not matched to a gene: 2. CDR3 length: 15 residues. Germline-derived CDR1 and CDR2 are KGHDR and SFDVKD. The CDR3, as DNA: TGTGCCACCAGTGATTTGGCGGGAGGGGTAGATACGCAGTATTTT. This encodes CATSDLAGGVDTQYF.